Each of the 7 T cell receptor beta chains below was sequenced from the same sample in a study of cytomegalovirus exposure and HLA in healthy donors. The PCR used 60 Vbeta and 13 Jbeta primers. Clones were sequenced by immunoSEQ multiplex PCR, and TCRdb holds only the in-frame ones, with some missing. The sample records about 100,000 clones, more than 60% being singletons. Sequencing was done on a sample of PBMCs. The source of these receptors is a woman aged 18 to 35 in good health and CMV-seropositive.

The rearrangement uses TRBV5-6 and TRBJ2-1; no clear D. V lost 0 bases, J lost 10 bases, and 8 bases lay in between. There are 12 residues in the CDR3. Germline V gives CDR1 SGHDT, CDR2 YYEEEE. In DNA form, the CDR3 reads TGTGCCAGCAGCTTGGTAGCAGCGGAGCAGTTCTTC. Protein: CASSLVAAEQFF.

This clone was recorded only once. The chain employs TRBV28 and TRBJ2-5, with 8 bases fitting TRBD2. CDR1 is MDHEN, CDR2 SYDVKM, per germline. After removal of 3 bases from V and 6 bases from J, the junction contained 9 bases not matched to a gene. There are 15 residues in the CDR3. CDR3 protein: CASSFPGLGLQTQYF. The DNA for the CDR3 is TGTGCCAGCAGTTTCCCGGGACTAGGTCTTCAGACCCAGTACTTC.

This chain connects TRBV27 to TRBJ2-1; 11 nucleotides align to TRBD1. This CDR3 spans 15 amino acids. Germline CDR1 reads MNHEY; CDR2 reads SMNVEV (reference sequence). V was pared by 4 bases and J by 6 bases, with 5 bases of the junction left unmatched. The CDR3 region is CASSSPGQGGNEQFF. CDR3 nucleotides: TGTGCCAGCAGTTCTCCGGGACAGGGGGGCAATGAGCAGTTCTTC.

Written as DNA, the CDR3 is TGTGCCAGCAGATCCGACAGGGAGGCACATGGCTACACCTTC. Residues: CASRSDREAHGYTF. This chain joins TRBV6-5 and TRBJ1-2; TRBD1 aligns across 7 bases. Germline CDR1 and CDR2: MNHEY and SVGAGI. The J segment lost 6 bases and the V segment lost 6 bases, leaving 10 bases of the junction unmatched. This CDR3 has 14 residues.

The chain uses TRBV6-5 and TRBJ1-1; 7 bases line up with TRBD1. The CDR3 length is 15 residues. V trimming: 1 base; J trimming: 4 bases; junction bases outside the gene matches: 6. Germline V gene sequence: CDR1 MNHEY, CDR2 SVGAGI. In nucleotides, the CDR3 is TGTGCCAGCAGTTACTACCATGGACAGGCCACTGAAGCTTTCTTT. It codes for CASSYYHGQATEAFF.

The genes are TRBV5-6 and TRBJ2-7, with 8 bases lining up with TRBD2. Germline V CDR1 and CDR2: SGHDT, YYEEEE. V shed 6 bases, J shed 6 bases, and the junction held 14 bases outside the gene matches. The CDR3 consists of 15 residues. This CDR3 reads CASIQTGSGEGEQYF. The CDR3 DNA sequence: TGTGCCAGCATCCAAACAGGTAGCGGGGAGGGCGAGCAGTACTTC.

V and J are TRBV27 and TRBJ2-6; possible D gene TRBD2, 5 bases. CDR1 and CDR2 (germline): MNHEY, SMNVEV (reference sequence). The CDR3 contains 15 residues. The V end lost 5 bases, the J end lost 1 base, and 9 bases lay between the germline ends. CDR3 region: CASSPRVSGANVLTF. Here the CDR3 DNA reads TGTGCCAGCAGTCCGAGGGTTTCTGGGGCCAACGTCCTGACTTTC.